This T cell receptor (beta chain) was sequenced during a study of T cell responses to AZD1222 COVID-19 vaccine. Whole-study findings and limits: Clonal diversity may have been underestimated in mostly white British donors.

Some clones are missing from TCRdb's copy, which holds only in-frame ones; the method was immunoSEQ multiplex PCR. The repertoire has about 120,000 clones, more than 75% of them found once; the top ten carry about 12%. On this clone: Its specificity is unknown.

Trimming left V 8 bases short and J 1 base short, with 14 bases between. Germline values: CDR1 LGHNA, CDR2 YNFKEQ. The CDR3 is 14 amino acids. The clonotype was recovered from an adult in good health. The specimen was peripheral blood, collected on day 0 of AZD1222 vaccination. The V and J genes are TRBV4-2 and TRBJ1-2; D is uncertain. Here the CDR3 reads CASRPTRDNYGYTF. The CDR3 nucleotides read TGTGCCAGCCGACCCACCAGAGATAACTATGGCTACACCTTC.